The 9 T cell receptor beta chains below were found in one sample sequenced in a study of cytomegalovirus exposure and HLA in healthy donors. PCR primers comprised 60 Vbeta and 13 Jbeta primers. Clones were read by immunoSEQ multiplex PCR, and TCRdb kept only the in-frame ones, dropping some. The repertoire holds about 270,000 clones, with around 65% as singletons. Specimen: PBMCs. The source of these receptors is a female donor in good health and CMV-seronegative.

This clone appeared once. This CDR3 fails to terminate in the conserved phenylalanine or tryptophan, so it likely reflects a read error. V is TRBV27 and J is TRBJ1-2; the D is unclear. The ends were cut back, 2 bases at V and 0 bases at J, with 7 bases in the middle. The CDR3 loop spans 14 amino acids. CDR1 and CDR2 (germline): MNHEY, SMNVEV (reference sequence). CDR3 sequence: CASSLTSANYGYTL. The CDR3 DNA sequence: TGTGCCAGCAGTTTAACCTCGGCTAACTATGGCTACACCCTC.

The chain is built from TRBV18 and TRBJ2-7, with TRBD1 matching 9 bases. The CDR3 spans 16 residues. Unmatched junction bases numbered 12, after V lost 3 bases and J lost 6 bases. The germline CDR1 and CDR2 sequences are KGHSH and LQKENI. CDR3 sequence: CASSPQSGQGSGEQYF. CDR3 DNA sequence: TGTGCCAGCTCACCTCAGTCGGGACAGGGTTCGGGCGAGCAGTACTTC.

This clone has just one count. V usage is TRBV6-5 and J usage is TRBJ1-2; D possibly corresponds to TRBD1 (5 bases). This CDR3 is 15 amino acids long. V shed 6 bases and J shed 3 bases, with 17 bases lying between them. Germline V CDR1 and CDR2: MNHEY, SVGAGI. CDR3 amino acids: CASSYLGGDHYGYTF. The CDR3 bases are TGTGCCAGCAGCTATCTTGGGGGGGATCACTATGGCTACACCTTC.

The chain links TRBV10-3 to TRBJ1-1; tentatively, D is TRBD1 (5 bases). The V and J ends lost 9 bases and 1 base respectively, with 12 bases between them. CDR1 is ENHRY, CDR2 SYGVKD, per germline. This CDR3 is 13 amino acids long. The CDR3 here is CAIQGTKNTEAFF. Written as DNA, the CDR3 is TGTGCCATTCAGGGTACGAAGAACACTGAAGCTTTCTTT.

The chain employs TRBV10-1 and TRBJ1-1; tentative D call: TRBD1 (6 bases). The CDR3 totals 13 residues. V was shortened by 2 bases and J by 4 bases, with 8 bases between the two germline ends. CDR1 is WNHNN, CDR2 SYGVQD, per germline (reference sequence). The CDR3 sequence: CASSENRVTEAFF. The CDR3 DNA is TGCGCCAGCAGTGAGAACAGGGTCACTGAAGCTTTCTTT.

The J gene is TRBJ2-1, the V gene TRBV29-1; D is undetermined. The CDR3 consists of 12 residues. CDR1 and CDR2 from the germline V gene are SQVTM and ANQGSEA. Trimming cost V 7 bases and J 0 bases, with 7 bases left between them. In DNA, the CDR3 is TGCAGCGCCCGTAACTCCTACAATGAGCAGTTCTTC. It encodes CSARNSYNEQFF.

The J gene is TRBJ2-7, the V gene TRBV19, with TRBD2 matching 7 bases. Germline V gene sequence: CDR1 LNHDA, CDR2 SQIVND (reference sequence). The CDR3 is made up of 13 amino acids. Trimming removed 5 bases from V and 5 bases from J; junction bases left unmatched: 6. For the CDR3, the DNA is TGTGCCAGTAGTCCGACTAGCCGGAACGAGCAGTACTTC. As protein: CASSPTSRNEQYF.

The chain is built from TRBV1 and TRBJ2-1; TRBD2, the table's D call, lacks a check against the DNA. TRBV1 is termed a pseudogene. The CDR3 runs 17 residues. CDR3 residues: CTSSQDQERESYNEQFF. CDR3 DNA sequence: TGCACCAGCAGCCAAGATCAGGAGCGGGAATCCTACAATGAGCAGTTCTTC.

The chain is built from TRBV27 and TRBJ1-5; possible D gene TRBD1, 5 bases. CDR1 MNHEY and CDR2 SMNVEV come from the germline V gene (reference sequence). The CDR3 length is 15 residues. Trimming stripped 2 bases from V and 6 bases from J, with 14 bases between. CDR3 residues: CASSLGAYSPQPQHF. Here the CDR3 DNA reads TGTGCCAGCAGTTTAGGGGCCTACTCTCCTCAGCCCCAGCATTTT.